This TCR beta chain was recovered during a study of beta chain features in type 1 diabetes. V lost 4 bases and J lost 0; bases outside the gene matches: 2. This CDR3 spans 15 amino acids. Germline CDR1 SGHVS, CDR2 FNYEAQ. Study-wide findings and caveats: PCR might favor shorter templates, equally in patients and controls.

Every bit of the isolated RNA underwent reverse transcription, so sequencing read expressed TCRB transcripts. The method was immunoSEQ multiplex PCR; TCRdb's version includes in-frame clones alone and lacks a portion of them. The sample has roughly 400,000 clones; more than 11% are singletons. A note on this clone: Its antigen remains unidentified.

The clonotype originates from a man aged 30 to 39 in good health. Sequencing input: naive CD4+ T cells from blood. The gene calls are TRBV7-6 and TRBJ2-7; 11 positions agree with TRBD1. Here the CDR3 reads CASSSGQGASYEQYF. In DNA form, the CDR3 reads TGTGCCAGCAGCTCTGGACAGGGGGCCTCCTACGAGCAGTACTTC.